This TCR beta chain was documented in a study of glioma-infiltrating T cells after dendritic cell vaccination. Overall study: Patients had newly diagnosed or recurrent glioblastoma and received dendritic cell vaccines. Between about 2003 and 2013, patients got autologous tumor lysate-pulsed dendritic cell vaccines.

TCRB CDR3 was amplified from 2 ug genomic DNA or less. Clones were read by immunoSEQ multiplex PCR, and TCRdb kept only the in-frame ones, dropping some. The sample consists of some 90,000 clones, 81% of them appearing once. In germline, CDR1 is ENHRY, CDR2 SYGVKD. V trimming: 6 bases; J trimming: 3 bases; junction bases outside the gene matches: 7. The CDR3 has 15 residues. Sample time point: after dendritic cell vaccination, including at tumor progression/relapse. Patients had residual fresh-frozen tumor tissue and more than two years of survival data. The chain uses TRBV10-3 and TRBJ2-7, with 11 bases that match TRBD1. This specimen was blood, taken after dendritic cell vaccination. The TCR comes from a human donor with glioblastoma. In nucleotides, the CDR3 is TGTGCCATCAGAGACCGGGACAGGGGGTACTACGAGCAGTACTTC. This translates into CAIRDRDRGYYEQYF.